The source of this TCR beta chain is a study of blood T cell repertoires in COVID-19. Germline V gene lookup returns CDR1 SGHAT and CDR2 FQNNGV. The V end lost 6 bases, the J end lost 7 bases, and 16 bases lay between the germline ends. CDR3 length equals 13 residues. Only in-frame clones appear in the TCRdb table, and some are missing; sequencing was by immunoSEQ multiplex PCR. There are 230,000 or so clones in the sample; roughly four fifths occur only once, and 7.5% lies in the top ten. Sequenced sample: peripheral blood. This TCR was sampled from a woman of 80 years or more with COVID-19, enrolled during active disease. The chain joins TRBV11-2 to TRBJ2-7; tentative D call: TRBD1 (6 bases). CDR3 in amino acids: CASRDRQVGEQYF. The CDR3, as DNA: TGTGCCAGCAGGGACCGACAGGTCGGGGAGCAGTACTTC. Full variable domain (missing parts from reference TRBV11-2 and TRBJ2-7): EAGVAQSPRYKIIEKRQSVAFWCNPISGHATLYWYQQILGQGPKLLIQFQNNGVVDDSQLPKDRFSAERLKGVDSTLKIQPAKLEDSAVYLCASRDRQVGEQYFGPGTRLTVT.